This TCR beta chain was identified during a study of CD8 T cells in ankylosing spondylitis (dated by TCRdb to about 2017). About the investigation overall: To find TCR variants linked to disease, the study profiled T cell receptor beta repertoires in ankylosing spondylitis patients and healthy donors. The full study cohort was made up of about 24 ankylosing spondylitis patients and fewer than 120 healthy donors. Peripheral blood samples were taken, and synovial fluid was additionally collected from ankylosing spondylitis patients. Here is what the overall study found, with its caveats: According to the report, matched synovial fluid samples from ankylosing spondylitis patients were significantly enriched for the disease-linked clones. In peripheral blood, the disease-linked clones were found at relatively low frequencies and had a CD8+ phenotype. A TCR beta motif made up of seven or eight highly homologous amino acid variants appeared to be characteristic of blood from ankylosing spondylitis patients. Some motif variants had previously been reported in the synovial fluid and blood of reactive arthritis patients, which suggests shared mechanisms of disease initiation.

This clonotype has more than one count but fewer than ten. The antigen it recognizes is unknown. Base qualities are not recorded, but no much larger clone differs from it by a single base. TCRdb lists the instrument as Illumina HiSeq 2500. Quantitative 5'-RACE with molecular barcodes was the method used to prepare the TCR beta libraries. Concerning the study's data processing: To identify disease-linked TCR variants, a new computational method was used, one built on a probabilistic model of VDJ rearrangement. TCRdb's own reprocessing of the public reads used fastp at Q25 and MiXCR and kept productive beta chains. Rows with a matching CDR3 protein are joined into one entry that keeps the most common DNA and genes. None of the V and J calls come from the authors' own analysis; TCRdb made them. Here the sample has over 600,000 distinct CDR3 sequences; about 20% occur a single time. About a fifth of the sample is held by the ten biggest clonotypes.

Material: blood, either unsorted or a sorted T cell fraction (not recorded which). This receptor was identified in a male donor with ankylosing spondylitis.

The CDR3 reads as follows: CASRSGGTPSYEQYF. The nucleotide sequence reads as follows: TGTGCCAGCAGGTCGGGGGGCACCCCCTCCTACGAGCAGTACTTC. The rearrangement combines TRBV28 with TRBJ2-7, and possibly TRBD2, on 7 matching bases. V gives up 6 bases and J gives up 0 bases, and the segment between their germline ends measures 15 bases. CDR1 MDHEN and CDR2 SYDVKM were looked up in the germline V gene. The CDR3 runs 15 amino acids, cysteine and phenylalanine included. Only the CDR3 region is kept as DNA, spanning 45 bases read in frame from base 1.